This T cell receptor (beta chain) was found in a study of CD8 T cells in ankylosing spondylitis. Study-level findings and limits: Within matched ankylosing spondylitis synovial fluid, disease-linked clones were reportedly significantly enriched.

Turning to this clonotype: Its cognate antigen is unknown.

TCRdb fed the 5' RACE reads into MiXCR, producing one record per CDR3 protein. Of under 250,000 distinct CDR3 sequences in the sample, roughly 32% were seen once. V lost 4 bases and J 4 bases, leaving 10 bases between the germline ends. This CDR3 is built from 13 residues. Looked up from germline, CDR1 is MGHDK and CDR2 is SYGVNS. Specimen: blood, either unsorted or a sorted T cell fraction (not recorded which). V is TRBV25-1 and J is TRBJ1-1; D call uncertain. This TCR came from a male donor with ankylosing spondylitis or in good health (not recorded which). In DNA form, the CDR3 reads TGTGCCAGCAGTGGGCCAGTGGGCACTGAAGCTTTCTTT. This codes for CASSGPVGTEAFF.